Listed below are T cell receptor beta chains from one sample, sequenced in a study of blood T cell repertoires in COVID-19. Some clones are missing from TCRdb's copy, which holds only in-frame ones; the method was immunoSEQ multiplex PCR. The profile shows around 320,000 clones, 85% to 95% of them singletons. Sequencing was done on a sample of PBMCs or T cells enriched from blood (not recorded which). All receptors derive from a woman aged 25 to 39 who had been exposed to COVID-19. Each CDR3 is given with its conserved first and last residue. The D gene is left open where the match is weak. The size of a clone is reported for some rows only, either as once, few or many, or as a class for expanded clones.

abundance	d_gene	v_gene	j_gene	CDR3aa	CDR3nt
.	.	TRBV2	TRBJ1-2	CASSGAGNNYGYTF	TGTGCCAGCAGTGGCGCCGGGAATAACTATGGCTACACCTTC
once	TRBD2	TRBV5-1	TRBJ2-3	CASSLGLAGALTDTQYF	TGCGCCAGCAGCTTGGGACTAGCGGGGGCTCTCACAGATACGCAGTATTTT
.	.	TRBV7-2	TRBJ2-1	CASSLSRLAWEQFF	TGTGCCAGCAGCTTAAGCCGACTCGCTTGGGAGCAGTTCTTC
.	.	TRBV5-1	TRBJ1-1	CASSSAYPLRNRNRVEAFF	TGCGCCAGCAGCTCCGCATACCCCTTAAGGAATAGGAACAGGGTTGAAGCTTTCTTT
.	.	TRBV20-1	TRBJ1-6	CSASFRTSNSPLHF	TGCAGTGCTAGTTTTCGGACAAGTAATTCACCCCTCCACTTT
.	.	TRBV9	TRBJ2-3	CASSVVGELGTQYF	TGTGCCAGCAGCGTAGTCGGGGAACTAGGTACGCAGTATTTT
.	TRBD1	TRBV6-5	TRBJ1-1	CASRKTGINSAFF	TGTGCCAGCAGAAAGACAGGGATTAACTCAGCTTTCTTT
.	.	TRBV3-1/TRBV3-2	TRBJ2-7	CASSQEEYSYEQYF	TGTGCCAGCAGCCAAGAGGAGTACTCCTACGAGCAGTACTTC
few	.	TRBV7-9	TRBJ2-1	CASSFSTSEQFF	TGTGCCAGCAGCTTTTCAACCAGTGAGCAGTTCTTC
.	.	TRBV11-3	TRBJ1-1	CASSLDQGQEAFF	TGTGCCAGCAGCTTAGACCAGGGGCAAGAAGCTTTCTTT
few	.	TRBV7-2	TRBJ2-6	CASSTTRVANVLTF	TGTGCCAGCAGTACTACGAGGGTAGCCAACGTCCTGACTTTC
.	.	TRBV2	TRBJ2-1	CARWTLTGNEQFF	TGTGCCAGATGGACTCTGACCGGCAATGAGCAGTTCTTC
.	.	TRBV5-8	TRBJ2-4	CARKIVGGAADIQYF	TGTGCCAGGAAGATCGTAGGGGGGGCAGCGGACATTCAGTACTTC
.	TRBD2	TRBV4-1	TRBJ2-3	CASSQPSGGAHTQYF	TGCGCCAGCAGCCAGCCTAGCGGGGGGGCACATACGCAGTATTTT
once	.	TRBV24-1	TRBJ2-3	CATSDLRAPDTQYF	TGTGCCACCAGTGATTTGAGAGCGCCAGATACGCAGTATTTT
once	TRBD1	TRBV5-6	TRBJ2-7	CASSLRGRYEQYF	TGTGCCAGCAGCTTAAGGGGGCGATACGAGCAGTACTTC
.	TRBD1	TRBV6-5	TRBJ1-6	CASREQGAATPLHF	TGTGCCAGCAGAGAGCAGGGGGCGGCCACCCCCCTCCACTTT
.	.	TRBV5-1	TRBJ2-5	CASSLIGGRGFGETQYF	TGCGCCAGCAGCTTGATCGGGGGGCGAGGTTTCGGGGAGACCCAGTACTTC
.	.	TRBV30	TRBJ1-2	CACPRDYGYTF	TGTGCCTGCCCGAGGGACTATGGCTACACCTTC
.	.	TRBV14	TRBJ1-1	CASSLLRGSEAFF	TGTGCCAGCAGCCTCCTGCGGGGCAGTGAAGCTTTCTTT
few	.	TRBV4-2	TRBJ2-7	CASSGGEGYEQYF	TGTGCCAGCAGCGGAGGGGAAGGGTACGAGCAGTACTTC
once	.	TRBV18	TRBJ1-1	CASSPRGGLNTEAFF	TGTGCCAGCTCACCACGCGGGGGGCTGAACACTGAAGCTTTCTTT